What follows is one TCR beta chain and its context. Antigen unknown. This specimen belongs to a study of shared clonotypes between healthy human individuals. General study points: Sampling involved blood alone; tissue repertoires likely differ.

Measured with immunoSEQ multiplex PCR; TCRdb has only the in-frame clones, and not every one. The sample has millions of clones; 95% are singletons. The V gene's germline CDR1 is SEHNR and CDR2 FQNEAQ (reference sequence). CDR3 length equals 13 residues. The V end was cut by 1 base, the J end by 9 bases, with 10 bases between. The source material was naive CD4+ T cells sorted from blood. Sample subset: CD45RA+ positively selected. The chain employs TRBV7-9 and TRBJ2-1; possible D gene TRBD1, 5 bases. This receptor was obtained from a young man in good health. The CDR3: CASSLEGQGEQFF. CDR3 DNA sequence: TGTGCCAGCAGCTTAGAGGGGCAGGGTGAGCAGTTCTTC.